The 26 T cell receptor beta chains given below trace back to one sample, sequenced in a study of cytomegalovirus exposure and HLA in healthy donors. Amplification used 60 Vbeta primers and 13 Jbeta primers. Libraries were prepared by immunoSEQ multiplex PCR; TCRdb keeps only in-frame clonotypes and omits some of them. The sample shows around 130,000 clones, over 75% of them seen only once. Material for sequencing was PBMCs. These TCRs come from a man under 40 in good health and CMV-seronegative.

The CDR3 sequence: CASSLAGSRPSPHEQFF. The CDR3 coding sequence is TGCGCCAGCAGCTTGGCGGGTAGCCGCCCTTCCCCCCATGAGCAGTTCTTC. This sequence joins TRBV5-1 and TRBJ2-1; D is uncertain. There are 17 residues in the CDR3. Germline-derived CDR1 and CDR2 are SGHRS and YFSETQ. The germline V and J ends were trimmed by 0 bases and 8 bases, with 21 bases remaining between them.

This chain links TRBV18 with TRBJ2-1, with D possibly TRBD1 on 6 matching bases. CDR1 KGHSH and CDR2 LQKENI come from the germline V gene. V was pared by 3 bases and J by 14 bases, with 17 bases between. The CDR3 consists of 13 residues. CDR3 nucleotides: TGTGCCAGCTCACCGAACGTACAGGGTGGGGAGTTCTTC. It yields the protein CASSPNVQGGEFF. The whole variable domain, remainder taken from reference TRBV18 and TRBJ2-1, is NAGVMQNPRHLVRRRGQEARLRCSPMKGHSHVYWYRQLPEEGLKFMVYLQKENIIDESGMPKERFSAEFPKEGPSILRIQQVVRGDSAAYFCASSPNVQGGEFFGPGTRLTVL.

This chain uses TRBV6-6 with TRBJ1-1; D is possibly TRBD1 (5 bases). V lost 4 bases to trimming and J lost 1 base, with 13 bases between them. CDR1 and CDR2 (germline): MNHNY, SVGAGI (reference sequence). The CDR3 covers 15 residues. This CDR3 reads CASSSLGGWNTEAFF. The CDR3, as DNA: TGTGCCAGCAGTTCGCTTGGGGGGTGGAACACTGAAGCTTTCTTT.

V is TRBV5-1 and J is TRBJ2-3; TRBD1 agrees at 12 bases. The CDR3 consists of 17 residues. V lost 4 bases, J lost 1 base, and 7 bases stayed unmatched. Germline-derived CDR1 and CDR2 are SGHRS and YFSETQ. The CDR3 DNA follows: TGCGCCAGCAGCCCGCGGGACAGGGGGCTCGGCACAGATACGCAGTATTTT. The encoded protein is CASSPRDRGLGTDTQYF.

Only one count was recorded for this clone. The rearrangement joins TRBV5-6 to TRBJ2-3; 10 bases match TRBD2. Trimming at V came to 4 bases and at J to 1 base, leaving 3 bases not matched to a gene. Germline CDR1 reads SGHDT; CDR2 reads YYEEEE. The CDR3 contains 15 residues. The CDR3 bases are TGTGCCAGCAGCCCCGGACTAGCGGGCACAGATACGCAGTATTTT. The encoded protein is CASSPGLAGTDTQYF.

The CDR3 region is CASSLGIGASYEQYF. In nucleotides, the CDR3 is TGTGCCAGCAGCTTGGGTATTGGGGCGTCCTACGAGCAGTACTTC. The gene calls are TRBV5-4 and TRBJ2-7, with D perhaps TRBD1 (5 bases). The CDR3 is made up of 15 amino acids. Germline values: CDR1 SGHNT, CDR2 YYREEE (reference sequence). V was trimmed by 0 bases and J by 1 base, leaving 11 bases between them.

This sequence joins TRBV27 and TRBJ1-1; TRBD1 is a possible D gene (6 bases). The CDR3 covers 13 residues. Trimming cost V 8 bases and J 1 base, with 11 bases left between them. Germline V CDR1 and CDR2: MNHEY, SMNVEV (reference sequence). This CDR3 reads CASGGGGNTEAFF. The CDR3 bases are TGTGCCAGCGGGGGGGGCGGGAACACTGAAGCTTTCTTT.

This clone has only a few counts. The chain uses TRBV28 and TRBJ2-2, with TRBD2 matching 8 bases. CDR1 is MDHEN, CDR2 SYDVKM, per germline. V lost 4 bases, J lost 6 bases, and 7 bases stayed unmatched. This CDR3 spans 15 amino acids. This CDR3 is CASSSPGLVSGELFF. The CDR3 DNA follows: TGTGCCAGCAGTTCTCCGGGACTAGTGTCCGGGGAGCTGTTTTTT.

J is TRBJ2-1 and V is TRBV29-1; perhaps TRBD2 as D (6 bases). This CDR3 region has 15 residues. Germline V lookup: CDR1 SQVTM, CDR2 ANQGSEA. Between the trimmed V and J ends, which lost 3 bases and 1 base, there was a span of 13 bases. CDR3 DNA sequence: TGCAGCGTTGACGGGCGGGGAGAATCCTACAATGAGCAGTTCTTC. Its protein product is CSVDGRGESYNEQFF.

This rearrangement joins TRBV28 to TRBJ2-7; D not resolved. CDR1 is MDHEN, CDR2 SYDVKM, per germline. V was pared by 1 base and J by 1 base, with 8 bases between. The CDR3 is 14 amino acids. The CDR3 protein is CASSLFSTSYEQYF. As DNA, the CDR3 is TGTGCCAGCAGTTTATTTAGTACGTCCTACGAGCAGTACTTC.

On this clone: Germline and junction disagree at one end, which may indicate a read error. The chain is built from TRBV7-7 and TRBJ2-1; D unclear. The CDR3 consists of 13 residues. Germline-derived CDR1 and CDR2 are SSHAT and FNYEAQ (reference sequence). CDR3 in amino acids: CASSSVSDNEQFF. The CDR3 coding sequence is TGTGCTAGCAGCAGTGTGTCAGACAATGAGCAGTTCTTC.

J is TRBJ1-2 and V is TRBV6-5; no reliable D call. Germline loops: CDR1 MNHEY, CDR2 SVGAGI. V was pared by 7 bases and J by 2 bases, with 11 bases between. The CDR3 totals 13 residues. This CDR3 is CASTQTGNYGYTF. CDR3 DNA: TGTGCCAGCACCCAGACGGGGAACTATGGCTACACCTTC.

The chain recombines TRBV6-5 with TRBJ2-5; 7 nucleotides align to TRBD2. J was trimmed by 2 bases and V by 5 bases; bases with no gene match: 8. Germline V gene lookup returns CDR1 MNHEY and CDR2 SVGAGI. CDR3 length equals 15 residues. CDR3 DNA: TGTGCCAGCAGTGGACGGGACTATTTGCAAGAGACCCAGTACTTC. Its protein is CASSGRDYLQETQYF.

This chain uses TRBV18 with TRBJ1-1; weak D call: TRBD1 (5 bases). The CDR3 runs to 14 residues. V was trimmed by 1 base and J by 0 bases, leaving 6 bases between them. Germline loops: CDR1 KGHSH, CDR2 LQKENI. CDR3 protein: CASSPQGMNTEAFF. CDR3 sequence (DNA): TGTGCCAGCTCACCACAGGGGATGAACACTGAAGCTTTCTTT.

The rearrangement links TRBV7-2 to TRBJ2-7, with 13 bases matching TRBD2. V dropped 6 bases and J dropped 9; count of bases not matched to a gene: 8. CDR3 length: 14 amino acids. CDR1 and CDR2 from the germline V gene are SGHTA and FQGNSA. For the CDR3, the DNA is TGTGCCAGCAGGGCCGGGACTAGCGGGACCGCGCAGTACTTC. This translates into CASRAGTSGTAQYF.

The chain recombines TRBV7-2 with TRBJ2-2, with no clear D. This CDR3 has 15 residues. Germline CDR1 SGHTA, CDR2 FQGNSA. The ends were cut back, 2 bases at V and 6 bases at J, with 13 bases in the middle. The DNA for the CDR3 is TGTGCCAGCAGCTTATACGCTCCTAACGCCGGGGAGCTGTTTTTT. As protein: CASSLYAPNAGELFF.

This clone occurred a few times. The CDR3 protein is CASSPDRVNQPQHF. CDR3 bases: TGTGCCAGCAGTCCCGACAGGGTCAATCAGCCCCAGCATTTT. This chain connects TRBV6-5 to TRBJ1-5; 7 positions match TRBD1. This CDR3 comprises 14 residues. V lost 5 bases, J lost 3 bases, and 4 bases stayed unmatched. Germline V CDR1 and CDR2: MNHEY, SVGAGI.

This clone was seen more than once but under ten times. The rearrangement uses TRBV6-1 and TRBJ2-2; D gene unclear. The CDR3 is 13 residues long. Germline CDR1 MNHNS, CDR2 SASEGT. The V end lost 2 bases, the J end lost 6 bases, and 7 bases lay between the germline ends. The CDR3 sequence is CASSERRPGELFF. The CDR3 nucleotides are TGTGCCAGCAGTGAAAGGCGGCCCGGGGAGCTGTTTTTT.

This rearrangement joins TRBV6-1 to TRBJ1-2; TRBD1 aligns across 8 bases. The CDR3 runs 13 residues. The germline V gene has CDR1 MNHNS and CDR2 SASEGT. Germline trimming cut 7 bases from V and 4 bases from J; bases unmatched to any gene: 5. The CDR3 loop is CASKRTGRYGYTF. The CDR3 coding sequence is TGTGCCAGCAAACGGACAGGGCGCTATGGCTACACCTTC.

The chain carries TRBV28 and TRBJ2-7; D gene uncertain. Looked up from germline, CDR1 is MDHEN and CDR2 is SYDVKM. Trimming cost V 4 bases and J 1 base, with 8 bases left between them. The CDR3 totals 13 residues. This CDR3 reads CASSSVESYEQYF. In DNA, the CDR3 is TGTGCCAGCAGTTCCGTGGAGTCCTACGAGCAGTACTTC.

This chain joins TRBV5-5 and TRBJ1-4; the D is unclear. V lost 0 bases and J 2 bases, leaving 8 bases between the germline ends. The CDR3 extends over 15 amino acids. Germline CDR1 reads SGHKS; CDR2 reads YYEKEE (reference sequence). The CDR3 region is CASSLASATNEKLFF. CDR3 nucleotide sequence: TGTGCCAGCAGCTTGGCGTCTGCGACTAATGAAAAACTGTTTTTT.

This CDR3 reads CASTTGENQPQHF. For the CDR3, the DNA is TGTGCCAGCACAACAGGGGAGAATCAGCCCCAGCATTTT. This chain links TRBV27 with TRBJ1-5; TRBD1 aligns across 7 bases. V lost 7 bases, J lost 4 bases, and 4 bases stayed unmatched. CDR1 MNHEY and CDR2 SMNVEV come from the germline V gene (reference sequence). CDR3 size: 13 residues.

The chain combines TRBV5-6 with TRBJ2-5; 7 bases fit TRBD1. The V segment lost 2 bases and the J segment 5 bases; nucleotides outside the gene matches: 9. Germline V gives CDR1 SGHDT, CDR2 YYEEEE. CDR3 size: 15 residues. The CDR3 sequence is CASSFGTARMETQYF. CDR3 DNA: TGTGCCAGCAGCTTTGGGACAGCACGGATGGAGACCCAGTACTTC.

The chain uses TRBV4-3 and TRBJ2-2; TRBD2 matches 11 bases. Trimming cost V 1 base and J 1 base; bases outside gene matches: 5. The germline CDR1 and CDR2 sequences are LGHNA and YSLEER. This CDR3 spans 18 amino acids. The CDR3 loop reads CASSQAWGTSGNTGELFF. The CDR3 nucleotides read TGCGCCAGCAGCCAAGCCTGGGGGACTAGCGGGAACACCGGGGAGCTGTTTTTT.

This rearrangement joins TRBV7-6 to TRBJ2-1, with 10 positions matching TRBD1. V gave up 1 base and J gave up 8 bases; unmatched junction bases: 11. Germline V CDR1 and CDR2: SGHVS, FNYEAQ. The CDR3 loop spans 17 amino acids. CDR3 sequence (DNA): TGTGCCAGCAGCTTAGAGGAGGGACAGGGGTTTAGGGATGAGCAGTTCTTC. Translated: CASSLEEGQGFRDEQFF.

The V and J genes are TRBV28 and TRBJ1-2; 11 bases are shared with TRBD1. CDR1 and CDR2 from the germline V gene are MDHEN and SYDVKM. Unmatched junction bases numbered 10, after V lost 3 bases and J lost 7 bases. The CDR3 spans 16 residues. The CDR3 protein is CASSFLQGQGASGYTF. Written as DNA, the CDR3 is TGTGCCAGCAGTTTTCTACAAGGACAGGGGGCTAGTGGCTACACCTTC.